This TCR beta chain came from a study of cytomegalovirus exposure and HLA in healthy donors. Vbeta (60) and Jbeta (13) primers were used in the PCR. TCRdb's table, derived via immunoSEQ multiplex PCR, lists solely in-frame clones and lacks some. This sample contains some 80,000 clones. Losses at the gene ends were 5 bases for V and 0 bases for J; bases not matched to a gene: 4. CDR1 SGHVS and CDR2 FNYEAQ come from the germline V gene. The CDR3 sequence is 16 residues long. The TCR originated in a woman aged 25 to 39 in good health and CMV-seronegative. Input material: PBMCs. V usage is TRBV7-6 and J usage is TRBJ2-5; the match to TRBD2 covers 12 bases. CDR3 region: CASSPRLAGDQETQYF. The CDR3 coding sequence is TGTGCCAGCAGCCCACGACTAGCGGGGGACCAAGAGACCCAGTACTTC.